The 19 T cell receptor beta chains below all came from one sample that was sequenced in a study of cytomegalovirus exposure and HLA in healthy donors. The PCR made use of 60 Vbeta and 13 Jbeta primers. Data came from immunoSEQ multiplex PCR; TCRdb stores just in-frame clones and leaves some out. The sample lists about 170,000 clones, roughly 80% occurring once. Specimen: PBMCs. The source of these receptors is a woman aged 18-35 years in good health and CMV-seropositive.

A single count supports this clone. The chain is built from TRBV30 and TRBJ2-3; possibly TRBD2 for D (7 bases). CDR1 is GTSNPN, CDR2 SVGIG, per germline (reference sequence). This CDR3 is built from 14 residues. Trimming took off 4 bases at V and 6 bases at J, with 17 bases between the two ends. CDR3 DNA: TGTGCCTGGAATCGGGGGGCAAGTACGGATACGCAGTATTTT. Protein: CAWNRGASTDTQYF.

J is TRBJ2-1 and V is TRBV2; 7 bases align to TRBD2. CDR1 and CDR2 from the germline V gene are SNHLY and FYNNEI. V trimming: 6 bases; J trimming: 3 bases; junction bases outside the gene matches: 8. The CDR3 has 15 residues. CDR3 loop: CASSLGGTFYNEQFF. The CDR3 DNA reads TGTGCCAGCAGCCTCGGGGGGACGTTCTACAATGAGCAGTTCTTC.

This chain links TRBV5-1 with TRBJ2-2; D is ambiguous. Trimming cost V 5 bases and J 7 bases, with 12 bases left between them. Per the germline V gene, CDR1 is SGHRS and CDR2 is YFSETQ. The CDR3 runs 13 residues. Here the CDR3 reads CASSIGPIGELFF. The CDR3 DNA reads TGCGCCAGCAGTATTGGGCCCATCGGGGAGCTGTTTTTT.

This clone was observed a single time. This chain links TRBV6-5 with TRBJ2-7, with a weak D call TRBD1 (6 bases). This CDR3 has 14 residues. The germline V and J ends were trimmed by 2 bases and 4 bases, with 12 bases remaining between them. Germline V gene data show CDR1 as MNHEY and CDR2 as SVGAGI. CDR3 residues: CASSYGHRDYEQYF. The CDR3 DNA is TGTGCCAGCAGTTACGGACACAGGGATTACGAGCAGTACTTC.

As to this clone: Distinct nucleotide sequences in the sample also encode this CDR3. The chain couples TRBV5-1 to TRBJ1-1; perhaps TRBD1 as D (6 bases). Trimming removed 0 bases at V and 4 bases at J, with 7 bases between. Germline V gene sequence: CDR1 SGHRS, CDR2 YFSETQ. CDR3 length: 13 residues. CDR3 sequence (DNA): TGCGCCAGCAGCTTGGGAGGGGGCACTGAAGCTTTCTTT. It specifies CASSLGGGTEAFF.

The chain joins TRBV4-2 to TRBJ2-7; TRBD2 agrees at 8 bases. With V trimmed by 0 bases and J by 3 bases, 4 bases remained unmatched. Germline V gene lookup returns CDR1 LGHNA and CDR2 YNFKEQ. The CDR3 sequence is 15 residues long. CDR3 in amino acids: CASSQEKRGNYEQYF. The CDR3 nucleotides read TGTGCCAGCAGCCAAGAGAAGCGGGGGAACTACGAGCAGTACTTC.

This chain links TRBV7-2 with TRBJ2-1, with a possible D match to TRBD1 (5 bases). V was shortened by 2 bases and J by 3 bases, with 17 bases between the two germline ends. The CDR3 length is 17 residues. CDR1 is SGHTA, CDR2 FQGNSA, per germline. The CDR3 is CASSLQARVSGYNEQFF. The DNA for the CDR3 is TGTGCCAGCAGCTTACAAGCCAGGGTTTCCGGCTACAATGAGCAGTTCTTC. Together with reference TRBV7-2 and TRBJ2-1, the CDR3 gives the full variable domain: GAGVSQSPSNKVTEKGKDVELRCDPISGHTALYWYRQSLGQGLEFLIYFQGNSAPDKSGLPSDRFSAERTGGSVSTLTIQRTQQEDSAVYLCASSLQARVSGYNEQFFGPGTRLTVL.

The V call is TRBV7-8, the J call TRBJ2-7; possible D gene TRBD2, 7 bases. From germline, CDR1 is SGHVS and CDR2 FQNEAQ. This CDR3 region has 18 residues. Trimming cost V 0 bases and J 3 bases, with 21 bases left between them. The CDR3 bases are TGTGCCAGCAGCTTAGCTTGGGGGGGGCCCCCCTGGGTCTACGAGCAGTACTTC. Its translation: CASSLAWGGPPWVYEQYF.

This chain connects TRBV15 to TRBJ1-1; a possible D gene is TRBD1 (5 bases). V lost 2 bases and J lost 3, with 10 bases in between. Germline loops: CDR1 LNHNV, CDR2 YYDKDF (reference sequence). CDR3 length: 14 residues. CDR3 region: CATSRQGFHTEAFF. The CDR3 coding sequence is TGTGCCACCAGCAGACAGGGATTCCACACTGAAGCTTTCTTT.

This chain connects TRBV2 to TRBJ2-7; TRBD1 might be the D (5 bases). V shed 6 bases and J shed 7 bases, with 13 bases lying between them. Germline V lookup: CDR1 SNHLY, CDR2 FYNNEI. The CDR3 covers 12 residues. CDR3 region: CASRRQSWEQYF. CDR3 in DNA: TGTGCCAGCAGGCGACAGTCATGGGAGCAGTACTTC. Combining the CDR3 with reference TRBV2 and TRBJ2-7 gives the whole variable domain EPEVTQTPSHQVTQMGQEVILRCVPISNHLYFYWYRQILGQKVEFLVSFYNNEISEKSEIFDDQFSVERPDGSNFTLKIRSTKLEDSAMYFCASRRQSWEQYFGPGTRLTVT.

This chain connects TRBV5-6 to TRBJ2-3; D is undetermined. The CDR3 loop spans 14 amino acids. CDR1 is SGHDT, CDR2 YYEEEE, per germline. V was clipped by 4 bases and J by 3 bases, with 12 bases between them. CDR3 DNA: TGTGCCAGCAGCGCATTTACTTTAACAGATACGCAGTATTTT. As protein: CASSAFTLTDTQYF. Supplemented by reference TRBV5-6 and TRBJ2-3, the full variable domain reads DAGVTQSPTHLIKTRGQQVTLRCSPKSGHDTVSWYQQALGQGPQFIFQYYEEEERQRGNFPDRFSGHQFPNYSSELNVNALLLGDSALYLCASSAFTLTDTQYFGPGTRLTVL.

V usage is TRBV5-6 and J usage is TRBJ2-3; TRBD2 matches 10 bases. The CDR3 totals 16 residues. CDR1 is SGHDT, CDR2 YYEEEE, per germline. After removal of 4 bases from V and 2 bases from J, the junction contained 7 bases not matched to a gene. The CDR3 here is CASSPQRGGLTDTQYF. In DNA, the CDR3 is TGTGCCAGCAGCCCCCAGCGGGGGGGCCTCACAGATACGCAGTATTTT.

The CDR3 protein is CASSRLAGGPVEQFF. CDR3 in DNA: TGTGCCAGCAGCAGACTAGCGGGGGGGCCTGTTGAGCAGTTCTTC. V gene TRBV11-3 combines with J gene TRBJ2-1; TRBD2 matches at 14 bases. Germline V gives CDR1 SGHNT, CDR2 YENEEA. The CDR3 covers 15 residues. V was clipped by 5 bases and J by 9 bases; unmatched bases: 6.

This chain connects TRBV5-1 to TRBJ1-3; possible D gene TRBD1, 5 bases. This CDR3 has 14 amino acids. Trimming removed 4 bases from V and 1 base from J, with 9 bases in between. CDR1 and CDR2 from the germline V gene are SGHRS and YFSETQ. DNA for the CDR3: TGCGCCAGCAGCCAACAGGTTTCTGGAAACACCATATATTTT. Its protein product is CASSQQVSGNTIYF.

This sequence joins TRBV5-4 and TRBJ1-6; D call uncertain. The CDR3 is made up of 16 amino acids. The germline V and J ends were trimmed by 0 bases and 0 bases, with 7 bases remaining between them. Germline V gene lookup returns CDR1 SGHNT and CDR2 YYREEE (reference sequence). CDR3 amino acids: CASSLETDSYNSPLHF. The CDR3 bases are TGTGCCAGCAGCTTGGAAACAGACTCCTATAATTCACCCCTCCACTTT.

The chain recombines TRBV4-3 with TRBJ1-1; weak D call: TRBD1 (5 bases). V was clipped by 4 bases and J by 3 bases, with 18 bases between them. Per germline, CDR1 LGHNA and CDR2 YSLEER. The CDR3 has 16 residues. The CDR3 DNA sequence: TGCGCCAGCAGCCTGATATACGGGGGTGTCGACACTGAAGCTTTCTTT. Its translation: CASSLIYGGVDTEAFF.

Turning to this clone: One junction end disagrees with the germline gene, perhaps due to a read error. At the DNA level, this CDR3 is encoded by other sequences in the same sample as well. V usage is TRBV7-9 and J usage is TRBJ1-1; a possible D gene is TRBD1 (5 bases). The CDR3 has 15 residues. From germline, CDR1 is SEHNR and CDR2 FQNEAQ (reference sequence). CDR3 bases: TGTGCCAGCAGCTTAGAACAGGCCCTGAACACTGAAGCCTTCTTT. Its translation: CASSLEQALNTEAFF.

The chain has TRBV15 and TRBJ1-1; TRBD1 is a possible D gene (5 bases). Germline lookup yields CDR1 LNHNV and CDR2 YYDKDF (reference sequence). V lost 7 bases to trimming and J lost 1 base, with 13 bases between them. The CDR3 contains 14 residues. The CDR3 loop reads CATTLGRANTEAFF. The DNA of the CDR3 is TGTGCCACCACGCTCGGCAGGGCGAACACTGAAGCTTTCTTT.

J is TRBJ2-4 and V is TRBV5-1, with D possibly being TRBD1 (6 bases). Germline CDR1 and CDR2: SGHRS and YFSETQ. This CDR3 region has 16 residues. V was trimmed by 4 bases and J by 5 bases, leaving 19 bases between them. The CDR3 loop reads CASSHAGASSQNIQYF. The DNA for the CDR3 is TGCGCCAGCAGCCATGCAGGGGCGTCTAGCCAAAACATTCAGTACTTC.